A few counts support the clone carrying this TCR beta chain. Its target is unknown. The CDR3 consists of 14 residues. The V and J ends lost 6 bases and 4 bases, in that order; junction bases with no gene match: 6. The V gene's germline CDR1 is SGHRS and CDR2 YFSETQ. The entry originates in a study of cytomegalovirus exposure and HLA in healthy donors. Study-wide results and caveats: A later analysis linked more than 15,000 TCR beta sequences to HLA alleles at 0.05 false discovery rate.

Use of 60 Vbeta and 13 Jbeta primers characterized the PCR. Clones were sequenced by immunoSEQ multiplex PCR, and TCRdb holds only the in-frame ones, with some missing. The profile shows more than 75,000 clones, around 70% of them singletons. Nominal health characterized the donors when sampled, though unrecorded immune exposures were likely. The chain has TRBV5-1 and TRBJ2-3; 9 bases match TRBD2. What was sequenced was PBMCs. The receptor was derived from a woman aged 45-65 years in good health and CMV-seropositive. CDR3 region: CASTAGGVSDTQYF. CDR3 in DNA: TGCGCCAGCACAGCGGGAGGAGTGTCAGATACGCAGTATTTT.